Listed below are T cell receptor beta chains from one sample, sequenced in a study of cytomegalovirus exposure and HLA in healthy donors. The assay was immunoSEQ multiplex PCR, and TCRdb's table has in-frame clones only and misses some. The sample shows around 180,000 clones, 84% of them seen only once. Sequences were obtained from PBMCs. The source of these receptors is a boy younger than 18 in good health and CMV-seronegative. Each CDR3 is given with its conserved first and last residue. D genes are given only for firm matches. Some rows mark clone size as missing; the rest say once, few, many or name a class of expanded clone.

cdr3_length,j_call,v_call,clone_size,d_call,cdr3_aa,cdr3_nt
15,TRBJ2-7,TRBV7-9,-,TRBD2,CASSQGTSGHREQYF,TGTGCCAGCAGCCAAGGGACTAGCGGGCACCGCGAGCAGTACTTC
17,TRBJ1-5,TRBV2,-,TRBD1,CASSRDRGPKKPQPQHF,TGTGCCAGCAGCCGGGACAGGGGGCCAAAAAAGCCTCAGCCCCAGCATTTT
13,TRBJ2-5,TRBV6-5,-,TRBD2,CASSPTSGAAQYF,TGTGCCAGCAGTCCGACTAGCGGGGCGGCCCAGTACTTC
16,TRBJ1-5,TRBV7-8,-,-,CASSLDEGFSNQPQHF,TGTGCCAGCAGCTTAGACGAGGGATTCAGCAATCAGCCCCAGCATTTT
14,TRBJ1-1,TRBV28,once,-,CASTRFSATLGAFF,TGTGCCAGCACCCGTTTTTCGGCGACACTCGGCGCTTTCTTT
14,TRBJ1-6,TRBV30,-,-,CAWSVFQGASPLHF,TGTGCCTGGAGTGTTTTTCAGGGTGCTTCACCCCTCCACTTT
15,TRBJ2-1,TRBV15,-,-,CATSRASKGANEQFF,TGTGCCACCAGCAGAGCGAGTAAAGGGGCGAATGAGCAGTTCTTC
17,TRBJ1-5,TRBV28,-,-,CASTPRQGRIFDQPQHF,TGTGCCAGCACCCCACGGCAGGGGAGAATTTTCGATCAGCCCCAGCATTTT
15,TRBJ1-5,TRBV6-5,-,-,CASSYGAGSGQPQHF,TGTGCCAGCAGTTACGGGGCAGGGTCGGGTCAGCCCCAGCATTTT
16,TRBJ1-2,TRBV11-2,-,TRBD1,CASSSLRGQGARGYTF,TGTGCCAGCAGCTCCCTACGAGGACAGGGGGCGCGTGGCTACACCTTC
15,TRBJ2-7,TRBV27,-,-,CASSQSKGFMYEQYF,TGTGCCAGCAGTCAATCCAAGGGGTTTATGTACGAGCAGTACTTC
15,TRBJ1-1,TRBV6-6,-,-,CASSYGAGANTEAFF,TGTGCCAGCAGTTACGGGGCTGGGGCAAACACTGAAGCTTTCTTT
13,TRBJ2-1,TRBV6-5,-,-,CASSYPPYNEQFF,TGTGCCAGCAGTTACCCCCCTTACAATGAGCAGTTCTTC
16,TRBJ1-4,TRBV5-1,few,-,CASSFWGVATNEKLFF,TGCGCCAGCAGCTTCTGGGGGGTTGCAACTAATGAAAAACTGTTTTTT
16,TRBJ1-1,TRBV5-6,-,TRBD1,CASSLAVGQPNTEAFF,TGTGCCAGCAGCTTGGCCGTGGGACAGCCGAACACTGAAGCTTTCTTT
15,TRBJ2-7,TRBV5-1,-,-,CASSWKGAVKREQYF,TGCGCCAGCAGCTGGAAAGGGGCGGTTAAGCGCGAGCAGTACTTC
14,TRBJ1-2,TRBV5-1,-,-,CASSPTRQPYGYTF,TGCGCCAGCAGCCCCACTCGACAGCCGTATGGCTACACCTTC
14,TRBJ1-2,TRBV27,-,-,CASSSSPGARGYTF,TGTGCCAGCAGCTCATCCCCAGGGGCCAGGGGCTACACCTTC
14,TRBJ2-5,TRBV7-3,-,-,CASSLSYDLGTQYF,TGTGCCAGCAGCTTAAGTTACGACTTGGGGACCCAGTACTTC
15,TRBJ2-1,TRBV7-3,-,TRBD2,CASSSGGTSYNEQFF,TGTGCCAGCAGCTCCGGGGGGACCTCCTACAATGAGCAGTTCTTC
14,TRBJ2-4,TRBV2,-,TRBD2,CASRKGLEENIQYF,TGTGCCAGCAGGAAGGGACTAGAGGAAAACATTCAGTACTTC
13,TRBJ2-5,TRBV2,-,TRBD1,CASTRTGKETQYF,TGTGCCAGCACCCGGACAGGGAAAGAGACCCAGTACTTC
15,TRBJ2-1,TRBV30,once,TRBD1,CAWSDGTGSYNEQFF,TGTGCCTGGAGTGACGGGACAGGATCCTACAATGAGCAGTTCTTC
13,TRBJ1-5,TRBV9,once,-,CASSAGQNQPQHF,TGTGCCAGCAGCGCGGGACAAAATCAGCCCCAGCATTTT
15,TRBJ1-4,TRBV28,-,TRBD1,CASSFGQEGDEKLFF,TGTGCCAGCAGCTTCGGACAGGAGGGTGATGAAAAACTGTTTTTT
15,TRBJ2-3,TRBV5-1,-,-,CASSPYGGRTDTQYF,TGCGCCAGCAGCCCCTATGGGGGGAGAACAGATACGCAGTATTTT
14,TRBJ2-7,TRBV28,few,TRBD1,CASTMGDSSYEQYF,TGTGCCAGCACCATGGGGGACAGCTCCTACGAGCAGTACTTC
15,TRBJ2-7,TRBV7-6,-,TRBD1,CASSPTGDNSYEQYF,TGTGCCAGCAGCCCTACAGGGGACAACTCCTACGAGCAGTACTTC
16,TRBJ2-3,TRBV5-6,-,TRBD2,CASSPELAGGTHTQYF,TGTGCCAGCAGCCCCGAACTAGCGGGAGGGACACATACGCAGTATTTT
15,TRBJ2-2,TRBV6-1,-,-,CASSWGQQNTGELFF,TGTGCCAGCAGTTGGGGACAACAGAACACCGGGGAGCTGTTTTTT
15,TRBJ1-4,TRBV5-8,-,TRBD1,CASSSGTGVVEKLFF,TGTGCCAGCTCATCCGGGACAGGGGTGGTTGAAAAACTGTTTTTT
14,TRBJ2-7,TRBV9,-,-,CASSPAYGNYEQYF,TGTGCCAGCAGCCCAGCGTACGGGAACTACGAGCAGTACTTC
14,TRBJ2-3,TRBV9,-,-,CASSVRQGLDTQYF,TGTGCCAGCAGCGTAAGGCAGGGCTTAGATACGCAGTATTTT
18,TRBJ2-1,TRBV15,-,TRBD2,CATSRFNLLAGGYNEQFF,TGTGCCACCAGCAGATTCAACCTACTAGCGGGAGGCTACAATGAGCAGTTCTTC
13,TRBJ2-7,TRBV6-5,once,TRBD1,CASRQTGNYEQYF,TGTGCCAGCAGGCAGACAGGGAACTACGAGCAGTACTTC
15,TRBJ1-1,TRBV7-9,-,-,CASSSPNSYNTEAFF,TGTGCCAGCAGCTCACCGAACAGTTATAACACTGAAGCTTTCTTT
14,TRBJ1-2,TRBV11-2,-,-,CASSLDRGTYGYTF,TGTGCCAGCAGCTTAGACAGGGGTACCTATGGCTACACCTTC
13,TRBJ2-2,TRBV30,few,-,CAWSDRSTGELFF,TGTGCCTGGAGCGACAGGTCGACCGGGGAGCTGTTTTTT
16,TRBJ2-5,TRBV6-1,-,-,CASSENAAGVGETQYF,TGTGCCAGCAGTGAAAACGCTGCCGGAGTCGGAGAGACCCAGTACTTC
15,TRBJ2-7,TRBV5-1,-,-,CASSLEAGSSYEQYF,TGCGCCAGCAGCTTGGAGGCGGGGAGCTCCTACGAGCAGTACTTC
16,TRBJ1-6,TRBV10-3,-,-,CAISESEVSTASPLHF,TGTGCCATCAGTGAGTCGGAGGTGTCAACAGCCTCACCCCTCCACTTT
15,TRBJ1-2,TRBV18,-,TRBD1,CASSPPQGAPYGYTF,TGTGCCAGCTCACCACCACAGGGGGCTCCGTATGGCTACACCTTC